This T cell receptor (beta chain) was found in a study of identical twins. Study results and limitations: In beta out-of-frame sequences, the excess sharing between twins was weaker. Alpha sequences out of frame and shared by twins had excess low generation probability.

CDR3 length: 14 residues. CDR1 is MGHRA and CDR2 is YSYEKL in the germline V gene. V lost 1 base, J lost 2 bases, and 9 bases lay in between. As regards this clonotype: The antigen is unknown.

Addition of a universal primer site occurred through template switching, and cDNA carried unique molecular identifiers. TCRdb recomputed calls from the 5' RACE reads with MiXCR, one row per CDR3 protein. Among some 330,000 distinct CDR3 sequences listed, roughly 9% were seen once. Sequenced sample: naive T cells sorted from blood. The rearrangement uses TRBV4-1 and TRBJ2-7; no reliable D call. This receptor was identified in a woman between 50 and 59 years old in good health. The CDR3 sequence is CASSQALGAYEQYF. CDR3 DNA sequence: TGCGCCAGCAGCCAAGCACTTGGGGCCTACGAGCAGTACTTC.